The 23 T cell receptor beta chains reported below all come from one sample, sequenced in a study of cytomegalovirus exposure and HLA in healthy donors. PCR employed 60 Vbeta and 13 Jbeta primers. This table comes from immunoSEQ multiplex PCR, and its TCRdb copy is limited to in-frame clones, with some not included. The table lists some 64,000 clones. The sequenced material came from PBMCs. These receptors were obtained from a woman in her twenties or thirties in good health and CMV-seronegative.

The rearrangement links TRBV9 to TRBJ2-3; 9 nucleotides match TRBD1. CDR3 length equals 14 residues. Trimming took 0 bases from V and 9 from J; bases not matched to a gene: 5. CDR1 SGDLS and CDR2 YYNGEE come from the germline V gene. CDR3 protein: CASSVAYRGRTQYF. CDR3 DNA: TGTGCCAGCAGCGTAGCCTACAGGGGGCGGACGCAGTATTTT.

The CDR3: CASSLTPYNTEAFF. CDR3 bases: TGTGCCAGCAGCTTAACCCCGTATAACACTGAAGCTTTCTTT. The chain combines TRBV7-3 with TRBJ1-1; D gene unclear. Germline CDR1 and CDR2: SGHTA and FQGTGA. Trimming shortened V by 0 bases and J by 2 bases, and 7 bases separated the two germline ends. The CDR3 contains 14 residues.

This chain uses TRBV4-2 with TRBJ2-3; tentatively, D is TRBD2 (6 bases). The germline CDR1 and CDR2 sequences are LGHNA and YNFKEQ. The length of the CDR3 is 16 residues. The ends were cut back, 4 bases at V and 3 bases at J, with 17 bases in the middle. CDR3 sequence: CASSRRVGGPTDTQYF. For the CDR3, the DNA is TGTGCCAGCAGCCGGCGGGTGGGGGGTCCGACAGATACGCAGTATTTT.

The chain carries TRBV10-3 and TRBJ2-1; 11 bases map to TRBD2. This CDR3 contains 15 residues. V shed 2 bases, J shed 7 bases, and the junction held 4 bases outside the gene matches. CDR1 and CDR2 from the germline V gene are ENHRY and SYGVKD. CDR3 in DNA: TGTGCCATCAGTGAGCTAGCGGGGGGATCAAATGAGCAGTTCTTC. Its translation is CAISELAGGSNEQFF.

This chain joins TRBV18 and TRBJ2-3; 7 nucleotides agree with TRBD2. The CDR3 consists of 17 residues. V lost 1 base, J lost 0 bases, and 7 bases stayed unmatched. CDR1 is KGHSH, CDR2 LQKENI, per germline. The CDR3 sequence is CASSPQSGAGSTDTQYF. In nucleotides, the CDR3 is TGTGCCAGCTCACCACAGAGCGGGGCGGGGAGCACAGATACGCAGTATTTT.

The gene calls are TRBV5-1 and TRBJ2-2; TRBD1 is a possible D gene (5 bases). The CDR3 spans 16 residues. Germline assignment: CDR1 SGHRS and CDR2 YFSETQ. Trimming stripped 6 bases from V and 7 bases from J, with 22 bases between. Here the CDR3 reads CASTLPTPWGGGELFF. DNA for the CDR3: TGCGCCAGCACCTTACCGACACCTTGGGGCGGCGGGGAGCTGTTTTTT.

Note on this clone: This CDR3 is also generated by other DNA sequences in the sample. This rearrangement joins TRBV29-1 to TRBJ2-1; TRBD2 matches 10 bases. There are 16 residues in the CDR3. V lost 1 base to trimming and J lost 5 bases; unmatched junction nucleotides: 8. Germline CDR1 SQVTM, CDR2 ANQGSEA. This CDR3 reads CSVEGLAGGSDNEQFF. As DNA, the CDR3 is TGCAGCGTTGAAGGGTTAGCGGGGGGATCCGACAATGAGCAGTTCTTC.

About this clone: Other nucleotide sequences from this sample produce the same CDR3. The gene calls are TRBV7-2 and TRBJ1-5; D perhaps matches TRBD1 (5 bases). CDR3 length equals 12 residues. V dropped 2 bases and J dropped 7 bases, with 6 bases sitting between them. The germline V gene encodes CDR1 SGHTA and CDR2 FQGNSA. The CDR3, as DNA: TGTGCCAGCAGCTTACAGGGCCAGCCCCAGCATTTT. As protein: CASSLQGQPQHF.

The genes are TRBV7-9 and TRBJ1-1, with D unresolved. The CDR3 length is 14 residues. Germline V gene lookup returns CDR1 SEHNR and CDR2 FQNEAQ (reference sequence). V gave up 1 base and J gave up 0 bases, with 6 bases separating them. The CDR3 sequence is CASSLDPVNTEAFF. The CDR3 nucleotides read TGTGCCAGCAGCTTAGACCCAGTGAACACTGAAGCTTTCTTT.

The rearrangement uses TRBV6-5 and TRBJ2-7; 7 bases are a match to TRBD1. Germline CDR1 and CDR2: MNHEY and SVGAGI. V lost 7 bases, J lost 2 bases, and 5 bases stayed unmatched. The length of the CDR3 is 13 residues. CDR3 sequence: CASTRGLTYEQYF. CDR3 nucleotides: TGTGCCAGCACTAGGGGGCTAACCTACGAGCAGTACTTC.

The gene calls are TRBV28 and TRBJ2-7; 8 bases are a match to TRBD1. J gave up 1 base and V 5 bases, and 4 bases lay outside the gene matches. CDR3 length: 14 residues. Germline V lookup: CDR1 MDHEN, CDR2 SYDVKM. The CDR3 region has the DNA TGTGCCAGCAGTATGACAGGGGCGTCCTACGAGCAGTACTTC. This codes for CASSMTGASYEQYF.

V and J are TRBV7-3 and TRBJ2-1, with unresolved D. Trimming removed 2 bases at V and 0 bases at J, with 11 bases between. The CDR3 sequence is 16 residues long. From germline, CDR1 is SGHTA and CDR2 FQGTGA. The CDR3 is CASSLGHLSSYNEQFF. In DNA form, the CDR3 reads TGTGCCAGCAGCTTAGGTCATCTCAGCTCCTACAATGAGCAGTTCTTC.

The V gene is TRBV4-2, the J gene TRBJ2-1, with 8 bases that match TRBD2. Germline V gene data show CDR1 as LGHNA and CDR2 as YNFKEQ. This CDR3 has 14 amino acids. Trimming at V came to 7 bases and at J to 0 bases, leaving 2 bases not matched to a gene. Here the CDR3 DNA reads TGTGCCAGCAAAGCGGGAGTCTCCTACAATGAGCAGTTCTTC. This translates into CASKAGVSYNEQFF.

The chain carries TRBV28 and TRBJ2-5, with D perhaps matching TRBD1 (6 bases). Germline values: CDR1 MDHEN, CDR2 SYDVKM. V shed 8 bases and J shed 5 bases, with 24 bases lying between them. The CDR3 runs 16 residues. The DNA of the CDR3 is TGTGCCAGCTCCCGGGCAGGGGTGTTAGTTGGGGAGACCCAGTACTTC. This encodes CASSRAGVLVGETQYF.

In DNA form, the CDR3 reads TGTGCCAGCACCACTACACGGACTAGCGGGGCCTACGAGCAGTACTTC. As protein: CASTTTRTSGAYEQYF. The chain couples TRBV7-9 to TRBJ2-7; TRBD2 matches at 12 bases. V lost 7 bases, J lost 2 bases, and 9 bases stayed unmatched. CDR1 is SEHNR and CDR2 is FQNEAQ in the germline V gene (reference sequence). The CDR3 runs 16 residues.

The chain combines TRBV27 with TRBJ1-2; TRBD1 agrees at 7 bases. The germline V gene has CDR1 MNHEY and CDR2 SMNVEV (reference sequence). The CDR3 has 13 residues. Germline trimming cut 7 bases from V and 4 bases from J; bases unmatched to any gene: 6. The CDR3 DNA follows: TGTGCCAGCACGAGACAGGGAGGCTATGGCTACACCTTC. It is translated as CASTRQGGYGYTF.

The V and J genes are TRBV6-5 and TRBJ2-7; 9 bases are a match to TRBD2. Germline values: CDR1 MNHEY, CDR2 SVGAGI. This CDR3 spans 16 amino acids. V was clipped by 4 bases and J by 3 bases; unmatched bases: 10. CDR3 in DNA: TGTGCCAGCAGTTCAGAGGCTAGCGGGGTCAACTACGAGCAGTACTTC. Translating gives CASSSEASGVNYEQYF.

The V gene is TRBV27, the J gene TRBJ1-5; 12 bases map to TRBD1. V lost 0 bases to trimming and J lost 9 bases; unmatched junction nucleotides: 3. CDR1 and CDR2 (germline): MNHEY, SMNVEV (reference sequence). This CDR3 has 15 amino acids. Here the CDR3 reads CASSLSGQGAMPQHF. CDR3 nucleotides: TGTGCCAGCAGTTTATCGGGACAGGGGGCGATGCCCCAGCATTTT.

This rearrangement joins TRBV7-9 to TRBJ2-3; tentatively, D is TRBD2 (6 bases). This CDR3 has 15 amino acids. Trimming shortened V by 7 bases and J by 3 bases, and 17 bases separated the two germline ends. Germline assignment: CDR1 SEHNR and CDR2 FQNEAQ (reference sequence). CDR3 region: CASTRSSGETDTQYF. CDR3 nucleotide sequence: TGTGCCAGCACCCGATCATCGGGGGAAACAGATACGCAGTATTTT.

The rearrangement links TRBV7-6 to TRBJ2-7, with D possibly being TRBD1 (5 bases). V was cut by 2 bases and J by 5 bases, with 13 bases left in between. The CDR3 totals 14 residues. Per germline, CDR1 SGHVS and CDR2 FNYEAQ. This CDR3 is CASSLRGGADEQYF. DNA of the CDR3: TGTGCCAGCAGCTTAAGGGGTGGGGCGGACGAGCAGTACTTC.

The J gene is TRBJ1-1, the V gene TRBV5-1; D is uncertain. This CDR3 contains 14 residues. V gave up 6 bases and J gave up 1 base, with 13 bases separating them. In germline, CDR1 is SGHRS, CDR2 YFSETQ. As DNA, the CDR3 is TGCGCCAGCACCGAGCAGGCCTCGAACACTGAAGCTTTCTTT. This codes for CASTEQASNTEAFF.

J is TRBJ2-7 and V is TRBV11-2; TRBD2 is a possible D gene (6 bases). CDR3 length: 15 amino acids. The germline V gene encodes CDR1 SGHAT and CDR2 FQNNGV. Trimming left V 5 bases short and J 2 bases short, with 16 bases between. CDR3 in amino acids: CASSPLALGPYEQYF. The DNA of the CDR3 is TGTGCCAGCAGCCCCCTAGCGTTGGGGCCCTACGAGCAGTACTTC.

The chain has TRBV4-1 and TRBJ2-7; D is unresolved. CDR3 length: 16 amino acids. V gave up 4 bases and J gave up 2 bases, with 18 bases separating them. Germline loops: CDR1 MGHRA, CDR2 YSYEKL. The CDR3 nucleotides are TGCGCCAGCAGCCCCTACGCGGCTGAGGAAGCCTACGAGCAGTACTTC. Translated: CASSPYAAEEAYEQYF.